The sequence of this T cell receptor (beta chain) was determined in a study of CD8 T cells in Susac syndrome. Study-level points and caveats: The number of individuals included in the study's TCR sequencing and HLA analysis was acknowledged as relatively small.

The CDR3 is 15 amino acids. Germline lookup yields CDR1 SGDLS and CDR2 YYNGEE. RNA amounts of 0.5 to 1 ug underwent reverse transcription with random hexamers. The CDR3 of TCR beta was amplified by immunoSEQ multiplex PCR across 54 Vbeta and 13 Jbeta. TCRdb re-derived calls from the immunoSEQ multiplex PCR reads in MiXCR, one entry per CDR3 protein. The sample includes about 150,000 distinct CDR3 sequences, about 95% seen only once; the top ten take 0.13% to 0.15%. TEMRA cells underwent FACS enrichment and CD8+ and CD4+ T cells underwent negative isolation. In regard to this clonotype: As yet, its antigen is unknown. A junction boundary mismatches the germline segment, possibly from a read error.

The sample was CD8+ T cells from PBMCs. The clonotype was recovered from a human donor with multiple sclerosis. The gene calls are TRBV9 and TRBJ2-7; TRBD1 or TRBD2 may be the D gene (5 bases each). The CDR3 loop reads CASSVGSGTSYEQYF. CDR3 nucleotide sequence: TGTGCCAGCAGTGTAGGCTCCGGGACCTCCTACGAGCAGTACTTC. Looking up the rest from reference TRBV9 and TRBJ2-7 gives the full variable domain: DSGVTQTPKHLITATGQRVTLRCSPRSGDLSVYWYQQSLDQGLQFLIQYYNGEERAKGNILERFSAQQFPDLHSELNLSSLELGDSALYFCASSVGSGTSYEQYFGPGTRLTVT.